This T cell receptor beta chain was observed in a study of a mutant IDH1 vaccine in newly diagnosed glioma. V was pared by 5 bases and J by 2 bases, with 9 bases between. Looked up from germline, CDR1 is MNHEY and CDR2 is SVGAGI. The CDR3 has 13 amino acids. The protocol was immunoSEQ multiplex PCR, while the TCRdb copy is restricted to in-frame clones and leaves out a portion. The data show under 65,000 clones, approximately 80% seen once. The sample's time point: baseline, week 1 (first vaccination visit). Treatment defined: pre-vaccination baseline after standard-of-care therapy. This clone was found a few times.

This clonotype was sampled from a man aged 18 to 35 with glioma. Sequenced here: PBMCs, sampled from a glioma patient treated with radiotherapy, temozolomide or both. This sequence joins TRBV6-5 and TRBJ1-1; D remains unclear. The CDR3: CASSEISNTEAFF. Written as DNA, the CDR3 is TGTGCCAGCAGTGAGATTTCAAACACTGAAGCTTTCTTT.